These T cell receptor beta chains were read from a single sample in a study of blood T cell repertoires in COVID-19. Using immunoSEQ multiplex PCR, the repertoire was profiled, and TCRdb retains in-frame clones only, with some absent. The sample has about 250,000 clones, around 86% seen once; the top ten hold less than 20%. Sequenced material: PBMCs or T cells enriched from blood (not recorded which). The receptors were gathered from a man between 18 and 29 years old who had recovered from COVID-19. Each CDR3 is given with its conserved first and last residue. The D gene is left open where the match is weak. Not all rows give a size; the values are once, few, many and, for expanded clones, a class.

clone size	V gene	J gene	D gene	CDR3 protein	CDR3 DNA
NA	TRBV19	TRBJ1-5	NA	CASSIGGYNQPQHF	TGTGCCAGTAGTATTGGAGGGTACAATCAGCCCCAGCATTTT
NA	TRBV11-2	TRBJ1-1	NA	CASSTLRGPMNTEAFF	TGTGCCAGCAGCACGCTCAGGGGTCCAATGAACACTGAAGCTTTCTTT
NA	TRBV7-2	TRBJ2-7	NA	CASSLRGTDYEQYF	TGTGCCAGCAGCCTCCGGGGGACTGACTACGAGCAGTACTTC
NA	TRBV5-6	TRBJ1-4	NA	CASSWATGTSEKLFF	TGTGCCAGCAGCTGGGCGACGGGGACTAGTGAAAAACTGTTTTTT
NA	TRBV6-1	TRBJ1-3	TRBD1	CASSEPGQGGGNTIYF	TGTGCCAGCAGTGAACCCGGACAGGGAGGAGGAAACACCATATATTTT
NA	TRBV7-2	TRBJ1-2	NA	CASSLDGNGGYTF	TGTGCCAGCAGCTTAGACGGAAACGGGGGCTACACCTTC
NA	TRBV3-1/TRBV3-2	TRBJ1-6	TRBD1	CASSQGFAGTGGLGSPLHF	TGTGCCAGCAGCCAAGGCTTCGCGGGAACAGGGGGCCTGGGTTCACCCCTCCACTTT
few	TRBV6-2/TRBV6-3	TRBJ2-3	NA	CASSYRASTDTQYF	TGTGCCAGCAGTTACAGAGCTAGCACAGATACGCAGTATTTT
few	TRBV7-8	TRBJ1-3	NA	CASSPEGGVSVGNTIYF	TGTGCCAGCAGCCCCGAGGGGGGGGTCTCCGTTGGAAACACCATATATTTT
NA	TRBV11-2	TRBJ1-1	NA	CASSWLDTEAFF	TGTGCCAGCAGCTGGCTGGACACTGAAGCTTTCTTT
NA	TRBV5-1	TRBJ2-1	TRBD2	CASSATSGRPNEQFF	TGCGCCAGCAGCGCTACTAGCGGGAGGCCCAATGAGCAGTTCTTC
once	TRBV13	TRBJ2-3	TRBD2	CASSLSQRGLGDTQYF	TGTGCCAGCAGCTTATCCCAGCGGGGGCTTGGAGATACGCAGTATTTT
once	TRBV28	TRBJ2-2	NA	CASRNWGRGGTGELFF	TGTGCCAGCCGCAATTGGGGCAGGGGCGGCACCGGGGAGCTGTTTTTT
NA	TRBV28	TRBJ2-1	NA	CASSLYSGSSYNEQFF	TGTGCCAGCAGTTTATATAGCGGAAGCTCCTACAATGAGCAGTTCTTC
NA	TRBV4-2	TRBJ2-2	NA	CASSQFLENTGELFF	TGTGCCAGCAGCCAATTTCTAGAGAACACCGGGGAGCTGTTTTTT
NA	TRBV13	TRBJ2-3	NA	CASSFGIAEASTDTQYF	TGTGCCAGCAGCTTCGGAATAGCGGAAGCTAGCACAGATACGCAGTATTTT
NA	TRBV7-6	TRBJ1-3	NA	CASSLYPTQSGNTIYF	TGTGCCAGCAGCTTATACCCCACCCAGTCGGGAAACACCATATATTTT
NA	TRBV28	TRBJ1-5	NA	CASSGPDSLNQPQHF	TGTGCCAGCAGTGGACCGGACAGCCTAAATCAGCCCCAGCATTTT
NA	TRBV28	TRBJ1-4	NA	CASSPRGTATNEKLFF	TGTGCCAGCAGCCCCCGGGGAACCGCAACTAATGAAAAACTGTTTTTT
NA	TRBV7-3	TRBJ2-3	TRBD2	CASSGGAGGLDTQYF	TGTGCCAGCAGCGGAGGTGCGGGAGGGTTAGATACGCAGTATTTT
NA	TRBV11-2	TRBJ2-7	NA	CASTKPGRTYEQYF	TGTGCCAGCACCAAACCAGGCAGAACCTACGAGCAGTACTTC
NA	TRBV7-2	TRBJ1-5	NA	CASSLGAGTRQPQHF	TGTGCCAGCAGCTTAGGTGCGGGGACGAGGCAGCCCCAGCATTTT
few	TRBV7-3	TRBJ2-1	TRBD2	CASSRQGLAGGGNEQFF	TGTGCCAGCAGCCGACAAGGACTAGCGGGAGGGGGCAATGAGCAGTTCTTC
NA	TRBV9	TRBJ2-7	NA	CASSVLRRAALCLDEQYF	TGTGCCAGCAGCGTTTTGCGGAGGGCAGCCCTCTGTCTGGACGAGCAGTACTTC
once	TRBV11-2	TRBJ2-7	NA	CASSFSDSLRAEGDF	TGTGCCAGCAGCTTCAGTGATAGCCTACGTGCAGAGGGGGACTTC
NA	TRBV20-1	TRBJ1-2	NA	CSAGRGDGYTF	TGCAGTGCCGGCAGAGGAGATGGCTACACCTTC
NA	TRBV27	TRBJ2-1	TRBD2	CASSYSGRAYNEQFF	TGTGCCAGCAGTTATAGCGGGAGGGCTTACAATGAGCAGTTCTTC
NA	TRBV4-1	TRBJ2-5	TRBD1	CASSTGTGVGETQYF	TGCGCCAGCAGTACCGGGACAGGGGTTGGAGAGACCCAGTACTTC
NA	TRBV10-1	TRBJ1-1	NA	CASSSPGVTEAFF	TGCGCCAGCAGTTCCCCGGGAGTCACTGAAGCTTTCTTT
NA	TRBV27	TRBJ2-5	NA	CASSSMLRGQETQYF	TGTGCCAGCAGTTCAATGCTTCGGGGGCAAGAGACCCAGTACTTC
once	TRBV19	TRBJ1-1	TRBD1	CASSPEGAAAFF	TGTGCCAGTAGTCCTGAGGGGGCCGCAGCTTTCTTT
NA	TRBV11-1	TRBJ2-2	NA	CASSYKQRPNTGELFF	TGTGCCAGCAGCTACAAACAGAGACCGAACACCGGGGAGCTGTTTTTT
few	TRBV9	TRBJ2-7	NA	CASSSGIEQYF	TGTGCCAGCAGCTCCGGTATCGAGCAGTACTTC